What follows is one T cell receptor beta chain and its context. Its target is unknown. The data belong to a study of cytomegalovirus exposure and HLA in healthy donors. Notes on the study in general: In a later analysis, at a false discovery rate of 0.05, under 20,000 TCR beta sequences were associated with HLA alleles. A later analysis linked a missense DCLRE1C variant to TCR beta V- and J-gene trimming.

Each donor's status was that of a healthy bone marrow donor. With 60 Vbeta and 13 Jbeta primers, the PCR was carried out. Using immunoSEQ multiplex PCR, the repertoire was profiled, and TCRdb retains in-frame clones only, with some absent. In the table there are 100,000 or so clones, 15% of which are singletons. V was pared by 8 bases and J by 3 bases, with 8 bases between. The CDR3 consists of 12 residues. CDR1 and CDR2 from the germline V gene are SNHLY and FYNNEI. The sequence derives from a female donor in good health and CMV-seronegative. Sequencing was carried out using PBMCs. V and J are TRBV2 and TRBJ1-5; no firm D call. The CDR3: CASGQDNQPQHF. The DNA for the CDR3 is TGTGCCAGCGGCCAGGACAATCAGCCCCAGCATTTT.